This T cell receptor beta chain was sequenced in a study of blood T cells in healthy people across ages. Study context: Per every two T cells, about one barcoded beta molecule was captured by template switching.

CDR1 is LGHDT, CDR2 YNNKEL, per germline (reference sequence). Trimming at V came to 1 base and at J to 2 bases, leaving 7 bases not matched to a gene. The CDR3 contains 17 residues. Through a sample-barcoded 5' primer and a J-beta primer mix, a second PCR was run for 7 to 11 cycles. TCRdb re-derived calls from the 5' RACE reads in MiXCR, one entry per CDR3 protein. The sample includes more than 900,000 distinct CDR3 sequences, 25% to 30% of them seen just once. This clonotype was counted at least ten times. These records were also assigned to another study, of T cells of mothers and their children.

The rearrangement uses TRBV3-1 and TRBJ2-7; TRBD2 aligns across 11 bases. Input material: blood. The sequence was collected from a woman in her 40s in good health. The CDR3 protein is CASSQAGTSGHTYEQYF. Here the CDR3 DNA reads TGTGCCAGCAGCCAAGCAGGGACTAGCGGACATACCTACGAGCAGTACTTC.